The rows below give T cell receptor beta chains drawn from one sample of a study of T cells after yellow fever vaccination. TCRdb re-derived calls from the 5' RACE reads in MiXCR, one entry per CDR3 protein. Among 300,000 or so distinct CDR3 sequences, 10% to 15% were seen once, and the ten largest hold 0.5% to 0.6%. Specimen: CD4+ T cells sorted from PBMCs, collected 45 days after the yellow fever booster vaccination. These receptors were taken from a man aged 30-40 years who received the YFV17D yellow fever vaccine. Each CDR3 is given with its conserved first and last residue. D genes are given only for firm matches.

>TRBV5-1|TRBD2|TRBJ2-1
CASSYRLAGEGEQFF
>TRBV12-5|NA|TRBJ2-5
CASGLVGKTQYF
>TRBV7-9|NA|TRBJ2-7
CASSLISGPYEQYF
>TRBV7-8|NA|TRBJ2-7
CASSLAVLYEQYF
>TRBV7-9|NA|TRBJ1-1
CASSNILTGTMNTEAFF
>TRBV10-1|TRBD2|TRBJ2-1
CASSREVAGMNEQFF
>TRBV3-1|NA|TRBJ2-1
CASSQEGGSNEQFF
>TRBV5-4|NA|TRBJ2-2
CASSWEGDTGELFF
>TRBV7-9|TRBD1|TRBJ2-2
CASTWDRPNTGELFF
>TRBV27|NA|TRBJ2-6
CASRSNSGANVLTF
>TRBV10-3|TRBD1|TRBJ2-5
CAIRPGQGAGMETQYF
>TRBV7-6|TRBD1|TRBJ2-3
CASSWRQGRDTQYF
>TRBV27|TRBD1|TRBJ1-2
CASSLDRAITYGYTF
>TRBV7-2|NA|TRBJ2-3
CASSLRDLGGGTQYF
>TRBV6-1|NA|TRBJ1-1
CASSEGSPFQTEAFF
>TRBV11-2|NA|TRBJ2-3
CASSFSGSDTQYF
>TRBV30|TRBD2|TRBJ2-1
CAWSVRASGPPSSYNEQFF
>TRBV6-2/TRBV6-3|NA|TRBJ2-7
CASKDRLISYEQYF
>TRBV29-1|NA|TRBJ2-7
CSATGPMISYEQYF
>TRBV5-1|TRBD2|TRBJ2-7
CASTGGREQYF
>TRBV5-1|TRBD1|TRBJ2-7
CASTVQGAGNYEQYF
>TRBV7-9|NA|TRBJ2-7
CASTWGTHEQYF
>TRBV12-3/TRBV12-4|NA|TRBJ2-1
CASSPGQLSYNEQFF
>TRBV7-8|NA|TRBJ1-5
CASSEGGSNQPQHF
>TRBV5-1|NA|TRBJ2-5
CASSLLRDSGDQYF
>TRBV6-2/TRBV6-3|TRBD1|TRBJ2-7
CASRSIGTGPFYEQYF
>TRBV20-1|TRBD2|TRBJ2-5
CSAQRAGPETQYF
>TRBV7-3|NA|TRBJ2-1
CASSSTGQSYNEQFF
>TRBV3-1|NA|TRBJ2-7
CASRIRGSYEQYF
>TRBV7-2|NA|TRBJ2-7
CASSSGLTGNEQYF
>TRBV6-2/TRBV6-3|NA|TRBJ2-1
CASSYSAEQFF
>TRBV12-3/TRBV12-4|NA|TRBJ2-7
CASSPNRRFSSSSYEQYF
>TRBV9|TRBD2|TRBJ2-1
CASSARSGLSYNEQFF
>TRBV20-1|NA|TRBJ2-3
CSARDQWDTQYF
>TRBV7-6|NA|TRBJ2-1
CASSRTTNNEQFF
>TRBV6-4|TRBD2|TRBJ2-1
CASSSPQLAGVSNEQFF
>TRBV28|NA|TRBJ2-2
CVAATTNTGELFF
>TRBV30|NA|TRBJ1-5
CAWSVRGHQPQHF
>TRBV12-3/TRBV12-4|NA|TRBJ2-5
CASSLQGEATQYF
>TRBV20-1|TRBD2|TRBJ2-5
CSATTSGIQETQYF
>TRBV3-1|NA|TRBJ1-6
CASSPESAGSSPLHF
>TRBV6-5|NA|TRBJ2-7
CASQGRSGEQYF
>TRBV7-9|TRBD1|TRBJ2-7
CASSPHGTGRVYEQYF
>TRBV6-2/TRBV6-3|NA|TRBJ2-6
CASNPTWSSGANVLTF
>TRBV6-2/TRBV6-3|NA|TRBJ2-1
CASSYRRPGSLEFF
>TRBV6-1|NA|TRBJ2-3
CASSPRWGTDTQYF
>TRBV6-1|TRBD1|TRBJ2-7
CASNAGTGPYEQYF
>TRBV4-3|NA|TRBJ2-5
CASSQGVGVQETQYF
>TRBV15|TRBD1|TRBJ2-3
CATSRAVQGADTQYF
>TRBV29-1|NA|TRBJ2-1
CSVAGRAGQTNEQFF
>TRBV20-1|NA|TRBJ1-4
CSAGDPMLGLLFF
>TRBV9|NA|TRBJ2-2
CASSSGPQAVGELFF
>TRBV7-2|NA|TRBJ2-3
CASSLENPRDTQYF